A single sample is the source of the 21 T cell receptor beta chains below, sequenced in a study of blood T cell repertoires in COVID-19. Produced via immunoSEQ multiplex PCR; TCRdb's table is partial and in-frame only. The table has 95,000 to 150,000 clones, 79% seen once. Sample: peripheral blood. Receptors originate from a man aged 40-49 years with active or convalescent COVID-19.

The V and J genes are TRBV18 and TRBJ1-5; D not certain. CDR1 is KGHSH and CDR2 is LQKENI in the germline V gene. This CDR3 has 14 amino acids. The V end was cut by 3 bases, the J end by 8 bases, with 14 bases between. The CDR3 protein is CASSPQQRREPQHF. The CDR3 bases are TGTGCCAGCTCACCCCAGCAGCGTCGAGAGCCCCAGCATTTT.

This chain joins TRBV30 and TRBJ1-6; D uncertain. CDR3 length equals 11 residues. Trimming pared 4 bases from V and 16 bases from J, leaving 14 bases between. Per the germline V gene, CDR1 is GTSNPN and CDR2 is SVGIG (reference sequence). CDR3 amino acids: CAWNLGSSLHF. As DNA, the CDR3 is TGTGCCTGGAATCTAGGCTCCTCTCTCCACTTT.

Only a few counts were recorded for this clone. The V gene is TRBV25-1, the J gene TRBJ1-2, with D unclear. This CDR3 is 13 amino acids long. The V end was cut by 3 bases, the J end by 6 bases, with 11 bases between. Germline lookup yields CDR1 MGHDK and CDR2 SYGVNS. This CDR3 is CASSDRERHGYTF. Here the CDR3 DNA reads TGTGCCAGCAGTGACCGGGAAAGACATGGCTACACCTTC.

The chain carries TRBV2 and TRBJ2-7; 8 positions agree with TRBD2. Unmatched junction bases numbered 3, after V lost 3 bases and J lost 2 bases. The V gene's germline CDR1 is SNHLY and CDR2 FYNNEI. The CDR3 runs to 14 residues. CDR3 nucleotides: TGTGCCAGCAGTGAGAGCGGGAGCCCCTACGAGCAGTACTTC. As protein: CASSESGSPYEQYF.

The CDR3 loop reads CASIQKRGVGNTGELFF. CDR3 nucleotides: TGTGCCAGCATCCAAAAGCGGGGGGTGGGGAACACCGGGGAGCTGTTTTTT. This chain connects TRBV21-1 to TRBJ2-2; the DNA was not compared with TRBD2, the D call given in the table. TRBV21-1 is noted as a pseudogene. The CDR3 loop spans 17 amino acids.

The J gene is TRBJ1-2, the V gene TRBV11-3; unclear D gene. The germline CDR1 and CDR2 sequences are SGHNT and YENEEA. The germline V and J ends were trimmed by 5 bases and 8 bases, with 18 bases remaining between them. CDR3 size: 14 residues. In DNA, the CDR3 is TGTGCCAGCAGCCCAAACACGGAACTATTGGGCTACACCTTC. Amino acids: CASSPNTELLGYTF.

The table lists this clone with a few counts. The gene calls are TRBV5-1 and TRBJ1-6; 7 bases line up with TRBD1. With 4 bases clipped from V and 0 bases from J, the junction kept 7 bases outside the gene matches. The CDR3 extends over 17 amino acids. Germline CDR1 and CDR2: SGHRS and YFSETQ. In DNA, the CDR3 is TGCGCCAGCAGCCGAACAGGGGAAAGCTCCTATAATTCACCCCTCCACTTT. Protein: CASSRTGESSYNSPLHF.

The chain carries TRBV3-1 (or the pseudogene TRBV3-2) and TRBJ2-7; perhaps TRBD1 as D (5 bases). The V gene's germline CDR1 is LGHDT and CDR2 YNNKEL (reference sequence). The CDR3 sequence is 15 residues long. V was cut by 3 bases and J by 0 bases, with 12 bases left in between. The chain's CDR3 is CASSQVRQGSYEQYF. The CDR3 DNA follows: TGTGCCAGCAGCCAGGTACGGCAGGGCTCCTACGAGCAGTACTTC.

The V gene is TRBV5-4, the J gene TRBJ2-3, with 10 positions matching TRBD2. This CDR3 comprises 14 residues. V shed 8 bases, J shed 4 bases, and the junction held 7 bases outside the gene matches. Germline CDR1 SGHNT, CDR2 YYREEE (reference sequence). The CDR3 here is CASKREGGADTQYF. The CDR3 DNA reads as TGTGCCAGTAAGCGGGAGGGAGGGGCAGATACGCAGTATTTT.

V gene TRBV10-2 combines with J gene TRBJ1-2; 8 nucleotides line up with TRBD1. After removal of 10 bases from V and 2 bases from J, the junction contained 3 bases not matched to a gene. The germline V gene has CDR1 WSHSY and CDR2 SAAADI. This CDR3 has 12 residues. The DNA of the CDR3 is TGCGCCACACAGGGGGGGAACTATGGCTACACCTTC. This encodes CATQGGNYGYTF.

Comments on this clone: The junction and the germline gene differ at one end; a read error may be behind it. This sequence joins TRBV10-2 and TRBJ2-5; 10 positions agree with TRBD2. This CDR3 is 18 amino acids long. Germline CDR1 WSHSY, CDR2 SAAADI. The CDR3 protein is CASSEQGVERGGQQTQYF. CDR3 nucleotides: TGCGCCAGCAGTGAGCAAGGGGTGGAGCGGGGGGGCCAACAGACCCAGTACTTC.

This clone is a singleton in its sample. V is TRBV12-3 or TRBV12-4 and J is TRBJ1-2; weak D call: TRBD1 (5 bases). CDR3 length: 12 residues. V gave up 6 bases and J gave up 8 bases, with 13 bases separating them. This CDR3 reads CASSRGQWGYTF. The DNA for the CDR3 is TGTGCCAGCAGCCGAGGACAATGGGGCTACACCTTC.

CDR3 sequence: CASSSPAGAPYEQYF. The CDR3 DNA sequence: TGTGCCAGCAGTTCGCCGGCAGGGGCGCCTTACGAGCAGTACTTC. This chain links TRBV6-2 or TRBV6-3 with TRBJ2-7; possible D gene TRBD1, 6 bases. Germline-derived CDR1 and CDR2 are MNHEY and SVGEGT. V lost 4 bases, J lost 4 bases, and 17 bases lay in between. The CDR3 covers 15 residues.

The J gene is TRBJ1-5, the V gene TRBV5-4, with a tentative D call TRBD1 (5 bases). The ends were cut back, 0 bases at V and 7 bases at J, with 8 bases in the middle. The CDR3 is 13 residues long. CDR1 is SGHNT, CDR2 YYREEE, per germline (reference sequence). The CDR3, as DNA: TGTGCCAGCAGCTTGGGACAGTCACAGCCCCAGCATTTT. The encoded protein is CASSLGQSQPQHF.

DNA for the CDR3: TGTGCCATCAGTGAAGCCAGGGGGAACACTGAAGCTTTCTTT. Its translation is CAISEARGNTEAFF. This chain uses TRBV10-3 with TRBJ1-1; TRBD1 is a possible D gene (6 bases). The CDR3 has 14 amino acids. CDR1 is ENHRY and CDR2 is SYGVKD in the germline V gene. Trimming left V 3 bases short and J 1 base short, with 9 bases between.

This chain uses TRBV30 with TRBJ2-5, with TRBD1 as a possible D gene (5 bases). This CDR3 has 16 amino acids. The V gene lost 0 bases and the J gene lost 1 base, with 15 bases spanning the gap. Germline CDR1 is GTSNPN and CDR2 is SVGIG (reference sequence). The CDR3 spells CAWSVSRQNFQETQYF. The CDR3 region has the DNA TGTGCCTGGAGTGTTTCTCGACAGAACTTCCAAGAGACCCAGTACTTC.

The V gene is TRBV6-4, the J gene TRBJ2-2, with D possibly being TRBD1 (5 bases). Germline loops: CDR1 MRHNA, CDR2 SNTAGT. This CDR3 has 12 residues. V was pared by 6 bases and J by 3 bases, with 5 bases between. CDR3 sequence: CASRGDTGELFF. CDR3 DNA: TGTGCCAGCAGAGGGGACACCGGGGAGCTGTTTTTT.

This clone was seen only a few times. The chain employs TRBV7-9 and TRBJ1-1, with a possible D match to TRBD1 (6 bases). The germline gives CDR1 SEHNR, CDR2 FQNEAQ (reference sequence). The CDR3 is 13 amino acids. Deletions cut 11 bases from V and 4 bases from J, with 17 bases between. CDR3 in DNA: TGTGCCGGGCTGACAGGTCCGGGCACTGAAGCTTTCTTT. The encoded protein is CAGLTGPGTEAFF.

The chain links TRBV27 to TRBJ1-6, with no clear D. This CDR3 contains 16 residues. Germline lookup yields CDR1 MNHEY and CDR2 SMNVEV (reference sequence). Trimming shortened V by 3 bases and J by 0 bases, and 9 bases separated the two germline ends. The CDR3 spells CASSFRGSSYNSPLHF. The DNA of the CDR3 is TGTGCCAGCAGTTTCCGAGGGAGCTCCTATAATTCACCCCTCCACTTT.

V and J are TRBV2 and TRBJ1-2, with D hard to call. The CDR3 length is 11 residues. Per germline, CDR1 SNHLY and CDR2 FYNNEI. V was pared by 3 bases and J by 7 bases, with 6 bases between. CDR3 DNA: TGTGCCAGCAGTGACGGGGTTGGCTACACCTTC. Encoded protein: CASSDGVGYTF.

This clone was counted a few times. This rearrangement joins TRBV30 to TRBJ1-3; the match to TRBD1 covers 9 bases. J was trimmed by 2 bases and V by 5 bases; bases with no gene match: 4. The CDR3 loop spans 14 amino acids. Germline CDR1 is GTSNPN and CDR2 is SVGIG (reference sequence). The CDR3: CAWDRGETGNTIYF. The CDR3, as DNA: TGTGCCTGGGACAGGGGGGAGACTGGAAACACCATATATTTT.